This TCR beta chain originates from a study of cytomegalovirus exposure and HLA in healthy donors. In the PCR, 60 Vbeta and 13 Jbeta primers were used. Clones were sequenced by immunoSEQ multiplex PCR, and TCRdb holds only the in-frame ones, with some missing. The table shows roughly 180,000 clones, with around 85% occurring only once. After removal of 6 bases from V and 1 base from J, the junction contained 5 bases not matched to a gene. This CDR3 comprises 14 residues. CDR1 is MNHEY, CDR2 SVGAGI, per germline. The sequence derives from a boy aged 2 to 10 in good health and CMV-seronegative. Sequencing was carried out using PBMCs. This chain uses TRBV6-5 with TRBJ1-1; TRBD1 matches at 7 bases. CDR3 sequence reads: CASRLRDRNTEAFF. The DNA for the CDR3 is TGTGCCAGCAGGCTTAGGGACAGGAACACTGAAGCTTTCTTT.